The 3 T cell receptor beta chains given below trace back to one sample, sequenced in a study of immune evolution from preneoplasia to lung adenocarcinoma. Sequencing was performed with immunoSEQ multiplex PCR; in TCRdb, only in-frame clones are kept and a portion is missing. This sample carries 4,500 to 5,000 clones, around 90% of them seen once, and the ten largest clones take roughly 2.8%. Source material: FFPE invasive lung adenocarcinoma tissue. The receptors derive from a person in their fifties with lung adenocarcinoma.

The chain links TRBV7-9 to TRBJ1-1, with unresolved D. Germline values: CDR1 SEHNR, CDR2 FQNEAQ (reference sequence). The CDR3 has 12 residues. The V end was cut by 8 bases, the J end by 1 base, with 8 bases between. The CDR3 protein is CASRPKNTEAFF. Here the CDR3 DNA reads TGTGCCAGCCGTCCAAAGAACACTGAAGCTTTCTTT. The complete variable domain, with remaining parts taken from reference TRBV7-9 and TRBJ1-1, reads DTGVSQNPRHKITKRGQNVTFRCDPISEHNRLYWYRQTLGQGPEFLTYFQNEAQLEKSRLLSDRFSAERPKGSFSTLEIQRTEQGDSAMYLCASRPKNTEAFFGQGTRLTVV.

This chain uses TRBV18 with TRBJ2-7, with a weak D call TRBD2 (5 bases). Trimming cost V 3 bases and J 2 bases, with 11 bases left between them. This CDR3 comprises 14 residues. Per germline, CDR1 KGHSH and CDR2 LQKENI. The DNA of the CDR3 is TGTGCCAGCTCACCCGAGGAGGATGCCTACGAGCAGTACTTC. Protein product: CASSPEEDAYEQYF.

The V and J genes are TRBV5-6 and TRBJ1-1, with D possibly TRBD1 on 6 matching bases. Per the germline V gene, CDR1 is SGHDT and CDR2 is YYEEEE. This CDR3 is built from 13 residues. V was shortened by 4 bases and J by 5 bases, with 12 bases between the two germline ends. The CDR3 DNA sequence: TGTGCCAGCAGCCCGACTAGGGGGACTGAAGCTTTCTTT. As protein: CASSPTRGTEAFF.